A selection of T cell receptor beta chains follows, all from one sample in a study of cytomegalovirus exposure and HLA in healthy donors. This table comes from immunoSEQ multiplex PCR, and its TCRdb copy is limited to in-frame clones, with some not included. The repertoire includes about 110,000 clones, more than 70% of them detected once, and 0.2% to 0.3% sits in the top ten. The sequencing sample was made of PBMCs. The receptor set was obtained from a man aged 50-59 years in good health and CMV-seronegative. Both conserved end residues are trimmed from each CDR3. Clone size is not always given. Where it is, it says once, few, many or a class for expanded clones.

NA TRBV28 ASSSRNTEAF
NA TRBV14 ASSQEPGQGLYGYT
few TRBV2 ASRGWETEAF
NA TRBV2 ASSEAQAGIKDEQF
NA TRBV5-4 ASSLRGNNSPLH
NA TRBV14 ASSQGYRGQIEEKLF
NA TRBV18 ASSPPGLVGNEQY
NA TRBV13 ASSIRGQGEGEQY
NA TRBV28 ASSLDRHTYYEQY
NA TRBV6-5 ASSFARTAGITLH
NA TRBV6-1 ASSLDRATYEQY
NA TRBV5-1 ASSLRTGDNSPPH
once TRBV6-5 ASSNRGQPQH
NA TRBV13 ASSLAGAATEAF
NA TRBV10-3 AIRESQGIHEQY
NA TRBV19 ASSIGGDRGNTEAF
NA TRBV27 ASSWHEKETQY
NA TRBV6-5 ASSYIVADRNTEAF
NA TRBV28 ASALRGQGAGANVLT
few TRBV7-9 ASSLGTGYEKLF
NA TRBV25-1 ASSGPSGRAPDTQY
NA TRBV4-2 ASSQATGGNYNEQF
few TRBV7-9 ASSRSVDRGPKTQY
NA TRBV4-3 ASSQALAGDETQY